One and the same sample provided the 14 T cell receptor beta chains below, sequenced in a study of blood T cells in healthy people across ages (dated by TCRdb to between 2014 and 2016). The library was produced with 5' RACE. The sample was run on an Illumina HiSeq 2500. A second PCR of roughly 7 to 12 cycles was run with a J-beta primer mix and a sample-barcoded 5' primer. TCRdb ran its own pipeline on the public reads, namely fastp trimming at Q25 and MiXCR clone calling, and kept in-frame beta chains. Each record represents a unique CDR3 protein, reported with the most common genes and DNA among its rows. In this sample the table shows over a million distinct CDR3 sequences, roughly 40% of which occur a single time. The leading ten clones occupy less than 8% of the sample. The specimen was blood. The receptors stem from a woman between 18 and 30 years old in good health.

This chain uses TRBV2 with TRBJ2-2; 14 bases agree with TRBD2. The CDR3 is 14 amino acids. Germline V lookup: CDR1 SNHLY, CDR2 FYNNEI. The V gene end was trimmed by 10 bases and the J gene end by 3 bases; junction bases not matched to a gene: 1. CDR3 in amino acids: CAMTSGRDTGELFF. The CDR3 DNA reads TGTGCCATGACTAGCGGGAGGGACACCGGGGAGCTGTTTTTT.

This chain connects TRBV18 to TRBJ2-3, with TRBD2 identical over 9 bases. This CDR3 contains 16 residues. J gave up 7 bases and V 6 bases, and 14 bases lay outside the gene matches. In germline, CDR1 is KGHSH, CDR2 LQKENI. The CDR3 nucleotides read TGTGCCAGCTCGCCCACTAGCGGGTCCCCGCCGAATACGCAGTATTTT. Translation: CASSPTSGSPPNTQYF.

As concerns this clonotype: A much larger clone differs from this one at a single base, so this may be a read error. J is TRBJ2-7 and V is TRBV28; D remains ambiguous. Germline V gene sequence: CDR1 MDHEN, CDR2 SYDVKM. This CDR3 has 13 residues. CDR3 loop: CVSSFGLSYEQYF. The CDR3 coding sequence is TGTGTCAGCAGTTTTGGGCTTTCCTACGAGCAGTACTTC.

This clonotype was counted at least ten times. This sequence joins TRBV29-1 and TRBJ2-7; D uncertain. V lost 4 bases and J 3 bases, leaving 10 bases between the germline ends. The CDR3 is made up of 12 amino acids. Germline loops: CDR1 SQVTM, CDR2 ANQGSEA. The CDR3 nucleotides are TGCAGCGTTGTCGGCCCCAACTACGAGCAGTACTTC. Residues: CSVVGPNYEQYF.

The DNA of the CDR3 is TGTGCCAGCGGGGGACAGACCCTCTCGGGGCAGTACTTC. Translated: CASGGQTLSGQYF. This chain joins TRBV2 and TRBJ2-5; 7 bases are shared with TRBD1. The V gene end was trimmed by 8 bases and the J gene end by 11 bases; junction bases not matched to a gene: 14. The CDR3 covers 13 residues. Looked up from germline, CDR1 is SNHLY and CDR2 is FYNNEI.

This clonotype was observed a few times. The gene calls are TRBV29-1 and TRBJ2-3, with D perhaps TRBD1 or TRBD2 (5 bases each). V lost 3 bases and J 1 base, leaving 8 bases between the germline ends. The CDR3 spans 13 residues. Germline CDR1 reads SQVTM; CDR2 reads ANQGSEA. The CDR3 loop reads CSVEGVGTDTQYF. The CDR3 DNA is TGCAGCGTTGAGGGGGTCGGCACAGATACGCAGTATTTT.

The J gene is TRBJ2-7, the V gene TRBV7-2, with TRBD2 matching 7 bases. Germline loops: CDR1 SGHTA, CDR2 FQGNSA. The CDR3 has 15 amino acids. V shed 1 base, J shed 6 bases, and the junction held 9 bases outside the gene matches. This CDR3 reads CASSLDFAGEGEQYF. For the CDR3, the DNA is TGTGCCAGCAGCTTAGATTTTGCGGGAGAGGGCGAGCAGTACTTC.

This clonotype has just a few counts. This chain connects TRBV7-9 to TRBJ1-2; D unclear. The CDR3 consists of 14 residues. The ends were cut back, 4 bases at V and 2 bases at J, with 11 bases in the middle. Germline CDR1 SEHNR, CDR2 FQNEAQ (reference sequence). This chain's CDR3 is CASSYDGTNYGYTF. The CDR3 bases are TGTGCCAGCAGCTATGACGGAACCAACTATGGCTACACCTTC.

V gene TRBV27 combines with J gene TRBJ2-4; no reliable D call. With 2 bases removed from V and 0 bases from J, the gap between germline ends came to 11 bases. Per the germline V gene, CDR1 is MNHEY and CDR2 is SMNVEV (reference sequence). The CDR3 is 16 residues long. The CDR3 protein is CASSLVTPLAKNIQYF. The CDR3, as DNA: TGTGCCAGCAGTTTAGTCACTCCACTAGCCAAAAACATTCAGTACTTC.

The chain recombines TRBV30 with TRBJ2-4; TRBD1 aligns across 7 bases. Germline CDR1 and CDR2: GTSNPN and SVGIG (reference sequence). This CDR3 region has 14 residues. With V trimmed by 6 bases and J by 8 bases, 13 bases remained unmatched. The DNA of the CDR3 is TGTGCCTGCACCACCGGGGCAGGGGGTGACATTCAGTACTTC. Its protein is CACTTGAGGDIQYF. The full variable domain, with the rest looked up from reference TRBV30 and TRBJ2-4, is SQTIHQWPATLVQPVGSPLSLECTVEGTSNPNLYWYRQAAGRGLQLLFYSVGIGQISSEVPQNLSASRPQDRQFILSSKKLLLSDSGFYLCACTTGAGGDIQYFGAGTRLSVL.

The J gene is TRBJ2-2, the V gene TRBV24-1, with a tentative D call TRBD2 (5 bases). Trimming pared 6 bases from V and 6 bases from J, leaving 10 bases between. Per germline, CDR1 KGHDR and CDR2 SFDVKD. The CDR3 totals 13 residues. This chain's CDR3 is CATSRTEAGELFF. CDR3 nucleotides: TGTGCCACCAGTAGGACGGAGGCCGGGGAGCTGTTTTTT.

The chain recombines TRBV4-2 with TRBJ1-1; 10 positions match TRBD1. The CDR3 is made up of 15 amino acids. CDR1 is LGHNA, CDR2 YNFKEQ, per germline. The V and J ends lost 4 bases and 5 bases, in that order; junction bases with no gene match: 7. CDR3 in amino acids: CASSPRGQGGTEAFF. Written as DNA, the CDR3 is TGTGCCAGCAGCCCTAGAGGACAGGGGGGGACTGAAGCTTTCTTT.

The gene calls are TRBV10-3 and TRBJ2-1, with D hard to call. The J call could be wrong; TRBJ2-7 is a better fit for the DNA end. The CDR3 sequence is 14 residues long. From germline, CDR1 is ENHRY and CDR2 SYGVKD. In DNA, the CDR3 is TGTGCCATCAGAGACTCCAACTCCTACAATGAGCAGTACTTC. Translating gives CAIRDSNSYNEQYF.

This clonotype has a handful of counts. The CDR3 DNA reads TGCGCCTGTACCCTACGAGGCGGGGGTTACGAGCAGTACTTC. Protein sequence: CACTLRGGGYEQYF. The chain recombines TRBV5-1 with TRBJ2-7, with 7 bases lining up with TRBD2. Per germline, CDR1 SGHRS and CDR2 YFSETQ. J gave up 4 bases and V 10 bases, and 14 bases lay outside the gene matches. This CDR3 has 14 residues.